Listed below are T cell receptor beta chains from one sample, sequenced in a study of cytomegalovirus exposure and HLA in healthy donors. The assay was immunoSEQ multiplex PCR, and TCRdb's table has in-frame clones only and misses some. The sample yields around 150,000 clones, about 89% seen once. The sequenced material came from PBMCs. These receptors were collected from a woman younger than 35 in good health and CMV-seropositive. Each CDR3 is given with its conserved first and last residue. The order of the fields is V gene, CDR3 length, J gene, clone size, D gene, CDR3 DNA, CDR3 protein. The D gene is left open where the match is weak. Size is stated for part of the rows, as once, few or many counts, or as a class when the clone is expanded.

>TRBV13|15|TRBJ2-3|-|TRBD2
TGTGCCAGCAGCTTAGACGGGAGGGGGACAGATACGCAGTATTTT
CASSLDGRGTDTQYF
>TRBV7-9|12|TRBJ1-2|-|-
TGTGCCAGCAGCCCCTTTAACTATGGCTACACCTTC
CASSPFNYGYTF
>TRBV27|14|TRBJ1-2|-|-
TGTGCCAGCAAGTCCCAAGGCCGAGGTAATGGCTACACCTTC
CASKSQGRGNGYTF
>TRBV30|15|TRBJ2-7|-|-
TGTGCCTGGAGCGGTAGCTGGGGGCTAGTCCACGAGCAGTACTTC
CAWSGSWGLVHEQYF
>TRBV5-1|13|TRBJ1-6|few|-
TGCGCCAGCAGCTTAAACAGGGAATCACCCCTCCACTTT
CASSLNRESPLHF
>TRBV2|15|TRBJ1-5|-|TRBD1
TGTGCCAGCAGTGCACAGGGGATTGGCAATCAGCCCCAGCATTTT
CASSAQGIGNQPQHF
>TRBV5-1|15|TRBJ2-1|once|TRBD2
TGCGCCAGCAGCTTAGAGCGGGGGGAGTACAATGAGCAGTTCTTC
CASSLERGEYNEQFF
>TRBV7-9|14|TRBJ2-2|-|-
TGTGCCAGCAGCTTGGGGCTTAACACCGGGGAGCTGTTTTTT
CASSLGLNTGELFF
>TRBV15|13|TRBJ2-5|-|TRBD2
TGTGCCACCCGACTAGCGGGGGTGGAGACCCAGTACTTC
CATRLAGVETQYF
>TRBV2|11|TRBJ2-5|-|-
TGTGCCAGCAGTGAATCTGAGACCCAGTACTTC
CASSESETQYF
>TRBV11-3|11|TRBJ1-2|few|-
TGTGCCAGCAGCGTCGGCTATGGCTACACCTTC
CASSVGYGYTF
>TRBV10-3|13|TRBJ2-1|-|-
TGTGCCATCGGAGGACTTGGATACGATGAGCAGTTCTTC
CAIGGLGYDEQFF